The rows below give T cell receptor beta chains drawn from one sample of a study of blood T cell repertoires in COVID-19. Clones were read by immunoSEQ multiplex PCR, and TCRdb kept only the in-frame ones, dropping some. The data hold 450,000 to 500,000 clones, with approximately 85% observed a single time. What was sequenced was peripheral blood. All receptors come from a human donor in a cohort sampled during active COVID-19. Each CDR3 is given with its conserved first and last residue. A D gene is named only where the DNA matches it firmly. Clone sizes are given selectively: once, few, many, or a class where the clone is expanded.

>TRBJ1-1|TRBD1|NA|TRBV4-3
TGCGCCAGCAGCCAGCGACAGGGGGATGAAGCTTTCTTT
CASSQRQGDEAFF
>TRBJ1-6|NA|NA|TRBV19
TGTGCCAGTAGGGGAGGGACCGCGAGCTCCTATAATTCACCCCTCCACTTT
CASRGGTASSYNSPLHF
>TRBJ1-1|NA|NA|TRBV30
TGTGCCTGGACCCCCTTTGGGGGCGACACTGAAGCTTTCTTT
CAWTPFGGDTEAFF
>TRBJ2-3|NA|NA|TRBV10-1
TGCGCCAGCAGTGAGTCGTCCGGGAGAAGCACAGATACGCAGTATTTT
CASSESSGRSTDTQYF
>TRBJ2-7|TRBD2|few|TRBV5-1
TGCGCCAGCAGCTCTCAGCGGGATCTATCCTACGAGCAGTACTTC
CASSSQRDLSYEQYF
>TRBJ1-4|TRBD1|once|TRBV10-3
TGTGCCATCAGCGAGGACAGGACGACAACTAATGAAAAACTGTTTTTT
CAISEDRTTTNEKLFF
>TRBJ2-6|TRBD1|NA|TRBV5-1
TGCGCCAGCAGCTTGGAAGGGGGCGCGCATAGCTCTGGGGCCAACGTCCTGACTTTC
CASSLEGGAHSSGANVLTF
>TRBJ1-3|NA|NA|TRBV7-9
TGTGCCAGCAGCTTAGGAGGAAGCGGAAACACCATATATTTT
CASSLGGSGNTIYF
>TRBJ1-1|NA|NA|TRBV3-1/TRBV3-2
TGTGCCAGCAGCCTGGGACACTCGAACACTGAAGCTTTCTTT
CASSLGHSNTEAFF
>TRBJ2-3|NA|NA|TRBV10-3
TGTGCCATCAGTGCGACCCGGGGAACAGATACGCAGTATTTT
CAISATRGTDTQYF
>TRBJ2-2|TRBD1|NA|TRBV5-1
TGCGCCAGCAGCTTGCAGGGGGCAGGGAACACCGGGGAGCTGTTTTTT
CASSLQGAGNTGELFF
>TRBJ2-1|NA|NA|TRBV19
TGTGCCAGTAGTCCACGGCTGGAGGGGAGCTCCTACAATGAGCAGTTCTTC
CASSPRLEGSSYNEQFF
>TRBJ2-7|NA|NA|TRBV11-2
TGTGCCAGCAGCTTAGATACGGGTTCGCACTACGAGCAGTACTTC
CASSLDTGSHYEQYF
>TRBJ2-2|TRBD2|NA|TRBV7-3
TGTGCCAGCAGCTCACGACTAGCGCCCACCGGGGAGCTGTTTTTT
CASSSRLAPTGELFF
>TRBJ2-3|TRBD2|NA|TRBV4-3
TGCGCCAGCAGCCAAGATAACCTAGCGGGAGTAAATACGCAGTATTTT
CASSQDNLAGVNTQYF
>TRBJ2-2|TRBD1|many|TRBV19
TGTGCCAGTAAGCGCGGACAGGCGAACACCGGGGAGCTGTTTTTT
CASKRGQANTGELFF
>TRBJ2-7|NA|NA|TRBV5-1
TGCGCCAGCAGCTTGGCTGTCGGGGGTTACGAGCAGTACTTC
CASSLAVGGYEQYF
>TRBJ1-1|NA|NA|TRBV10-2
TGCGCCAGCAGTGAGTCAGTAACAGCCATGAACACTGAAGCTTTCTTT
CASSESVTAMNTEAFF
>TRBJ2-3|TRBD2|NA|TRBV3-1/TRBV3-2
TGTGCCAGCAGCCAGGCCCTAGCGGGAGGGGTAGATACGCAGTATTTT
CASSQALAGGVDTQYF
>TRBJ2-3|TRBD2|once|TRBV3-1/TRBV3-2
TGTGCCAGCAGCCAGGTTACCGGGACTAGCGGGCCCAGCACAGATACGCAGTATTTT
CASSQVTGTSGPSTDTQYF
>TRBJ2-6|NA|NA|TRBV30
TGTGCCTGGAGTGTTCGTAGACTGTCTGGGGCCAACGTCCTGACTTTC
CAWSVRRLSGANVLTF
>TRBJ2-3|TRBD1|NA|TRBV19
TGTGCCAGTAGTGTGGCCGGGACAGGCGCATTGGATACGCAGTATTTT
CASSVAGTGALDTQYF